This T cell receptor (beta chain) is from a study of early T cells in non-severe SARS-CoV-2 infection. TCRdb re-analysed the 5' RACE reads in MiXCR, keeping a single row per CDR3 protein. The table lists 40,000 to 60,000 distinct CDR3 sequences, 8.5% to 10% of them singletons. The CDR3 contains 15 residues. V was cut by 0 bases and J by 3 bases, with 9 bases left in between. From germline, CDR1 is LGHNA and CDR2 YNFKEQ. J is TRBJ2-1 and V is TRBV4-2, with D unresolved. Source material: whole blood. The clonotype originates from an adult who was a healthcare worker with PCR-confirmed SARS-CoV-2 infection or an uninfected control (not recorded which). The CDR3 region is CASSQETQIYNEQFF. Here the CDR3 DNA reads TGTGCCAGCAGCCAAGAAACACAAATCTACAATGAGCAGTTCTTC.